This TCR beta chain is from a study of cytomegalovirus exposure and HLA in healthy donors. Researchers ran the PCR with 60 Vbeta and 13 Jbeta primers. Profiled with immunoSEQ multiplex PCR; TCRdb holds only in-frame clones, not every one. The sample contains about 180,000 clones, about four fifths of which appear only once. Germline CDR1 and CDR2: KGHSH and LQKENI. This CDR3 has 14 amino acids. With 5 bases removed from V and 2 bases from J, the gap between germline ends came to 11 bases. Material for sequencing was PBMCs. This chain links TRBV18 with TRBJ2-3, with D perhaps matching TRBD1 (6 bases). This clonotype was obtained from a woman in her fifties or sixties in good health and CMV-seronegative. CDR3 nucleotide sequence: TGTGCCAGCTCAAACAGGGTCGCCACAGATACGCAGTATTTT. Protein: CASSNRVATDTQYF.